The present T cell receptor beta chain was sequenced within a study of OX40 agonist ivuxolimab in advanced cancers. In the study overall: A male proportion of about 80% was recorded, with mean age approximately 56 years and range about 23 to 80. Checkpoint inhibitors had been given previously to roughly 40% of patients.

Using immunoSEQ multiplex PCR, the repertoire was profiled, and TCRdb retains in-frame clones only, with some absent. The data show tens of thousands of clones, around three quarters seen once. As for this clone: Its antigen is still unknown.

CDR3 size: 16 residues. Trimming took 2 bases from V and 0 from J, leaving 12 bases between them. CDR1 is SGHDN and CDR2 is FVKESK in the germline V gene. Study observations and caveats: Within 6 weeks, CD4+ and CD8+ blood T cells expanded clonally at 0.1 to 3.0 mg/kg. The study found among the lowest clonal expansion in partial responders at 0.1-3.0 mg/kg.

Material: CD4+ or CD8+ T cells sorted from blood, obtained in a trial of the OX40 agonist ivuxolimab. The TCR was taken from an adult with an advanced solid tumor such as melanoma, head and neck, liver or kidney cancer. The chain couples TRBV14 to TRBJ2-3, with D perhaps matching TRBD1 (6 bases). The CDR3 is CASSQHVGASTDTQYF. In DNA, the CDR3 is TGTGCCAGCAGCCAACACGTGGGGGCCAGCACAGATACGCAGTATTTT.